This T cell receptor beta chain stems from a study of shared clonotypes between healthy human individuals. Overall study results and limits: In four donors, around 4.5% of naive CD4 clonotypes appeared in common. Shared clonotypes across all four donors exceeded non-shared ones in generation probability.

The CDR3 sequence is 15 residues long. V trimming: 3 bases; J trimming: 6 bases; junction bases outside the gene matches: 8. Germline CDR1 SGHTA, CDR2 FQGNSA. A note on this clone: What it recognizes is unknown.

Sorted-subset replicate PCR reactions were performed with around 200 ng DNA, corresponding to tens of thousands of T cell genomes. The repertoire was sequenced with immunoSEQ multiplex PCR; TCRdb's copy has only in-frame clones and lacks some. The sample yields a few hundred thousand clones, 65% seen once. This rearrangement joins TRBV7-2 to TRBJ2-1, with 7 bases fitting TRBD1. The sequence was obtained from a man aged 30 to 45 in good health. Sequenced material: memory CD4+ T cells sorted from blood. Stated subset: CD45RA-negative fraction. The CDR3 sequence: CASSFSSGTVNEQFF. CDR3 bases: TGTGCCAGCAGCTTCAGTTCCGGGACAGTCAATGAGCAGTTCTTC.